This entry describes one T cell receptor beta chain. This entry is derived from a study of CD8 T cells in Susac syndrome. Sequencing of TCR beta was carried out in blood CD8+ and CD4+ T cells. TEMRA cells were FACS-enriched, with CD8+ and CD4+ T cells isolated negatively. Germline V gives CDR1 SGHNT, CDR2 YENEEA. The CDR3 sequence is 15 residues long. With 5 bases removed from V and 11 bases from J, the gap between germline ends came to 19 bases. An input of roughly 0.5 to 1 ug of RNA was subjected to reverse transcription using random hexamers. The authors amplified TCR beta CDR3 across 54 Vbeta and 13 Jbeta using immunoSEQ multiplex PCR. MiXCR, run by TCRdb on the immunoSEQ multiplex PCR reads, gives a single entry per CDR3 protein. This sample has approximately 70,000 distinct CDR3 sequences, with over 90% found just once.

What was sequenced was CD4+ T cells from PBMCs. The clonotype comes from a human donor with multiple sclerosis. The V call is TRBV11-3, the J call TRBJ1-6; possible D gene TRBD1, 5 bases. CDR3 residues: CASSQGGGRVTPLHF. In DNA form, the CDR3 reads TGTGCCAGCAGCCAGGGCGGGGGTAGAGTGACACCCCTCCACTTT.